Below, 10 T cell receptor beta chains from the same sample are listed, as sequenced in a study of T cell responses to AZD1222 COVID-19 vaccine (dated by TCRdb to the early 2020s). This specimen's time point label, interpreted: baseline before first vaccination. Preparation of the library involved the immunoSEQ multiplex PCR assay. TCRdb obtained this table from immuneACCESS and retained in-frame rearrangements with V and J assigned. These tables miss some clones; where compared with another copy, unresolved V genes account for less than half of the shortfall, and the remainder is unexplained. Within this sample are 100,000 to 150,000 clones, with more than 75% of them counted one time only. The ten largest clonotypes hold around 20% of the sample. Sequenced material: peripheral blood, taken on day 0 of AZD1222 vaccination. Source of these receptors: an adult in good health.

This chain joins TRBV5-1 and TRBJ1-1, with D uncertain. CDR1 is SGHRS and CDR2 is YFSETQ in the germline V gene. The CDR3 covers 16 residues. V shed 0 bases and J shed 1 base, with 13 bases lying between them. CDR3 loop: CASSLEPAARNTEAFF. Written as DNA, the CDR3 is TGCGCCAGCAGCTTGGAACCGGCCGCCAGGAACACTGAAGCTTTCTTT.

This chain connects TRBV5-1 to TRBJ1-1; no firm D call. Trimming stripped 4 bases from V and 1 base from J, with 17 bases between. The CDR3 runs 16 residues. Germline V gene sequence: CDR1 SGHRS, CDR2 YFSETQ. The CDR3 sequence is CASSLMGGTQNTEAFF. CDR3 DNA: TGCGCCAGCAGCCTAATGGGAGGCACCCAGAACACTGAAGCTTTCTTT. The whole variable domain, remainder taken from reference TRBV5-1 and TRBJ1-1, is KAGVTQTPRYLIKTRGQQVTLSCSPISGHRSVSWYQQTPGQGLQFLFEYFSETQRNKGNFPGRFSGRQFSNSRSEMNVSTLELGDSALYLCASSLMGGTQNTEAFFGQGTRLTVV.

This clone appeared once. The J gene is TRBJ2-7, the V gene TRBV5-4; D is undetermined. V was clipped by 3 bases and J by 4 bases, with 17 bases between them. CDR1 is SGHNT and CDR2 is YYREEE in the germline V gene (reference sequence). This CDR3 region has 15 residues. The CDR3 is CASSSVSRAQYEQYF. In DNA, the CDR3 is TGTGCCAGCAGCTCCGTCTCACGAGCTCAGTACGAGCAGTACTTC.

The chain combines TRBV27 with TRBJ1-2; 8 positions agree with TRBD1. The CDR3 runs 16 residues. Germline trimming cut 6 bases from V and 4 bases from J; bases unmatched to any gene: 13. The germline gives CDR1 MNHEY, CDR2 SMNVEV (reference sequence). The CDR3 here is CASRKLVQGASYGYTF. As DNA, the CDR3 is TGTGCCAGCAGGAAATTAGTGCAGGGGGCAAGCTATGGCTACACCTTC.

This rearrangement joins TRBV18 to TRBJ2-7; TRBD1 aligns across 7 bases. This CDR3 region has 14 residues. Unmatched junction bases numbered 4, after V lost 5 bases and J lost 0 bases. Looked up from germline, CDR1 is KGHSH and CDR2 is LQKENI. CDR3 DNA: TGTGCCAGCTCAACCGGGACAGTCTCCTACGAGCAGTACTTC. It codes for CASSTGTVSYEQYF.

This clone is a singleton in its sample. V and J are TRBV14 and TRBJ1-1; 9 bases are a match to TRBD1. With V trimmed by 3 bases and J by 5 bases, 4 bases remained unmatched. The V gene's germline CDR1 is SGHDN and CDR2 FVKESK. The CDR3 extends over 14 amino acids. In nucleotides, the CDR3 is TGTGCCAGCAGCCAGGACAGGGGAAGAACTGAAGCTTTCTTT. Protein product: CASSQDRGRTEAFF.

The rearrangement links TRBV9 to TRBJ2-7; 8 bases align to TRBD1. Germline V lookup: CDR1 SGDLS, CDR2 YYNGEE. This CDR3 is 15 amino acids long. The V gene end was trimmed by 3 bases and the J gene end by 2 bases; junction bases not matched to a gene: 7. In DNA, the CDR3 is TGTGCCAGCAGCGATAAGGACAGGGACCCCTACGAGCAGTACTTC. It codes for CASSDKDRDPYEQYF. The whole variable domain, remainder taken from reference TRBV9 and TRBJ2-7, is DSGVTQTPKHLITATGQRVTLRCSPRSGDLSVYWYQQSLDQGLQFLIQYYNGEERAKGNILERFSAQQFPDLHSELNLSSLELGDSALYFCASSDKDRDPYEQYFGPGTRLTVT.

The genes are TRBV6-5 and TRBJ1-5; D call uncertain. V dropped 6 bases and J dropped 4 bases, with 10 bases sitting between them. This CDR3 is 13 amino acids long. The V gene's germline CDR1 is MNHEY and CDR2 SVGAGI. In DNA, the CDR3 is TGTGCCAGCAGCCCGTATATTAATCAGCCCCAGCATTTT. Residues: CASSPYINQPQHF.

The chain combines TRBV5-1 with TRBJ1-1; tentatively, D is TRBD1 (5 bases). This CDR3 spans 13 amino acids. V shed 3 bases and J shed 1 base, with 7 bases lying between them. CDR1 is SGHRS, CDR2 YFSETQ, per germline. Here the CDR3 reads CASSWTKNTEAFF. CDR3 nucleotides: TGCGCCAGCAGCTGGACAAAGAACACTGAAGCTTTCTTT.

The chain couples TRBV7-2 to TRBJ2-7, with TRBD1 as a possible D gene (5 bases). The germline CDR1 and CDR2 sequences are SGHTA and FQGNSA. CDR3 size: 14 residues. The V end lost 3 bases, the J end lost 0 bases, and 9 bases lay between the germline ends. The CDR3 here is CASSFGHASYEQYF. The DNA of the CDR3 is TGTGCCAGCAGCTTTGGACATGCCTCCTACGAGCAGTACTTC.